This TCR beta chain was profiled in a study of PD-L1 blockade in urothelial cancer. For the study at large: Twenty-five of the 29 patients were men with bladder-origin urothelial cancer. Anywhere from 0 to 3 prior chemotherapy regimens had been received by patients. T cell content in blood samples showed a median of 141,255.

The authors spiked synthetic TCR analog templates into each PCR. Libraries were prepared by immunoSEQ multiplex PCR; TCRdb keeps only in-frame clonotypes and omits some of them. This repertoire shows about 47,000 clones, around four fifths found once; its top ten account for roughly 1.8%. Time point denoted: pretreatment peripheral blood. Trimming took off 2 bases at V and 1 base at J, with 11 bases between the two ends. CDR3 length equals 15 residues. CDR1 is MNHEY, CDR2 SVGAGI, per germline. Material: PBMCs, obtained around atezolizumab (anti-PD-L1) treatment. V gene TRBV6-5 combines with J gene TRBJ1-2; weak D call: TRBD1 (6 bases). This receptor was taken from a man in his fifties or sixties with urothelial cancer. DNA of the CDR3: TGTGCCAGCAGTTACGGAACAGGGTTTAACTATGGCTACACCTTC. It encodes CASSYGTGFNYGYTF.